Shown below are 23 T cell receptor beta chains from a single sample sequenced in a study of blood T cell repertoires in COVID-19. Sequencing used immunoSEQ multiplex PCR; TCRdb keeps in-frame clones, though not all of them. This sample carries nearly 110,000 clones, roughly 88% of them seen once, and the ten largest clones take 6.5% to 7%. The sample was peripheral blood. The receptors shown here come from a man in his forties or fifties with active or convalescent COVID-19.

This clone was counted only a few times. The chain employs TRBV9 and TRBJ2-7; 7 bases line up with TRBD2. The CDR3 spans 17 residues. CDR1 SGDLS and CDR2 YYNGEE come from the germline V gene. Trimming at V came to 0 bases and at J to 2 bases, leaving 11 bases not matched to a gene. The CDR3 is CASSVEGGGSGTYEQYF. The CDR3 nucleotides read TGTGCCAGCAGCGTAGAAGGTGGCGGGAGTGGGACCTACGAGCAGTACTTC. Filled out from reference TRBV9 and TRBJ2-7, the complete variable domain reads DSGVTQTPKHLITATGQRVTLRCSPRSGDLSVYWYQQSLDQGLQFLIQYYNGEERAKGNILERFSAQQFPDLHSELNLSSLELGDSALYFCASSVEGGGSGTYEQYFGPGTRLTVT.

This clone was observed a few times. The chain's CDR3 is CASSKEDYLKVVKRETQYF. The CDR3 nucleotides are TGTGCCAGCAGCAAAGAGGACTATCTTAAAGTTGTAAAGAGAGAGACCCAGTACTTC. The chain combines TRBV21-1 with TRBJ2-5; no check of the table's D call, TRBD2, against the DNA was made. TRBV21-1 is designated a pseudogene. This CDR3 has 19 amino acids.

The rearrangement uses TRBV5-8 and TRBJ2-7, with D possibly matching TRBD2 (5 bases). This CDR3 has 14 amino acids. Deletions cut 4 bases from V and 2 bases from J, with 13 bases between. The V gene's germline CDR1 is SGHTS and CDR2 YDEGEE. CDR3 DNA: TGTGCCAGCAGCGTTACTAGGCACGCCTACGAGCAGTACTTC. This codes for CASSVTRHAYEQYF.

This chain joins TRBV28 and TRBJ1-5, with D possibly TRBD1 on 6 matching bases. V was trimmed by 5 bases and J by 4 bases, leaving 9 bases between them. The CDR3 runs 13 residues. CDR1 is MDHEN, CDR2 SYDVKM, per germline. The chain's CDR3 is CASSIGQNQPQHF. Written as DNA, the CDR3 is TGTGCCAGCAGTATAGGACAGAATCAGCCCCAGCATTTT.

The rearrangement joins TRBV4-1 to TRBJ2-1; 9 bases are a match to TRBD2. Germline V CDR1 and CDR2: MGHRA, YSYEKL. The CDR3 is made up of 16 amino acids. V shed 0 bases and J 6 bases; nucleotides not matched to a gene: 6. The CDR3 loop reads CASSQDMTSGFNEQFF. The DNA for the CDR3 is TGCGCCAGCAGCCAAGATATGACTAGCGGTTTCAATGAGCAGTTCTTC.

V usage is TRBV6-5 and J usage is TRBJ2-5, with 8 bases matching TRBD1. There are 14 residues in the CDR3. J lost 0 bases, V lost 7 bases, and 4 bases had no gene match. The germline CDR1 and CDR2 sequences are MNHEY and SVGAGI. The DNA of the CDR3 is TGTGCCAGCAACTCGGGACAGGACCAAGAGACCCAGTACTTC. Translating it yields CASNSGQDQETQYF.

This clone turned up a few times. The CDR3 DNA reads TGTGCCAGCTCACCACCGGGCAGGGGGCAATACAATGAGCAGTTCTTC. Residues: CASSPPGRGQYNEQFF. This chain uses TRBV18 with TRBJ2-1; 8 positions match TRBD1. From germline, CDR1 is KGHSH and CDR2 LQKENI. After removal of 0 bases from V and 4 bases from J, the junction contained 5 bases not matched to a gene. The CDR3 runs to 16 residues.

The chain joins TRBV6-2 or TRBV6-3 to TRBJ1-1, with D possibly TRBD1 on 5 matching bases. The length of the CDR3 is 13 residues. Trimming removed 2 bases at V and 4 bases at J, with 8 bases between. Germline loops: CDR1 MNHEY, CDR2 SVGEGT. The CDR3 is CASSYLGGTEAFF. The CDR3 DNA reads as TGTGCCAGCAGTTACCTCGGGGGCACTGAAGCTTTCTTT.

The rearrangement joins TRBV30 to TRBJ1-2; 8 bases map to TRBD1. Per the germline V gene, CDR1 is GTSNPN and CDR2 is SVGIG (reference sequence). V shed 2 bases, J shed 6 bases, and the junction held 2 bases outside the gene matches. The CDR3 has 12 residues. The CDR3 region is CAWSQQGDGYTF. In DNA, the CDR3 is TGTGCCTGGAGTCAACAGGGGGATGGCTACACCTTC.

The rearrangement links TRBV6-6 to TRBJ1-2; the match to TRBD1 covers 7 bases. This CDR3 has 13 amino acids. With V trimmed by 0 bases and J by 8 bases, 3 bases remained unmatched. The germline V gene encodes CDR1 MNHNY and CDR2 SVGAGI (reference sequence). In DNA, the CDR3 is TGTGCCAGCAGTTACTCGACAGGGCGAGGCTACACCTTC. This translates into CASSYSTGRGYTF.

The V and J genes are TRBV5-1 and TRBJ1-2, with D tentatively TRBD1 (6 bases). This CDR3 comprises 15 residues. CDR1 and CDR2 from the germline V gene are SGHRS and YFSETQ. Trimming cost V 0 bases and J 6 bases, with 15 bases left between them. Written as DNA, the CDR3 is TGCGCCAGCAGCTTGGAAGGACAGACATTAAATGGCTACACCTTC. Amino acids: CASSLEGQTLNGYTF. The entire variable domain, with the rest obtained from reference TRBV5-1 and TRBJ1-2, is as follows: KAGVTQTPRYLIKTRGQQVTLSCSPISGHRSVSWYQQTPGQGLQFLFEYFSETQRNKGNFPGRFSGRQFSNSRSEMNVSTLELGDSALYLCASSLEGQTLNGYTFGSGTRLTVV.

This clone was observed a single time. The chain employs TRBV28 and TRBJ2-2, with a tentative D call TRBD2 (7 bases). Germline V gives CDR1 MDHEN, CDR2 SYDVKM. The CDR3 is 13 amino acids. V lost 7 bases, J lost 6 bases, and 12 bases lay in between. The CDR3 here is CASTLGGAGELFF. In DNA, the CDR3 is TGTGCCAGCACCTTAGGGGGGGCCGGGGAGCTGTTTTTT.

The chain uses TRBV6-5 and TRBJ1-2; 7 positions match TRBD1. With 2 bases clipped from V and 6 bases from J, the junction kept 6 bases outside the gene matches. CDR3 length equals 14 residues. Germline CDR1 reads MNHEY; CDR2 reads SVGAGI. The CDR3 sequence is CASSYTGVSNGYTF. The CDR3 DNA sequence: TGTGCCAGCAGTTACACAGGGGTCTCTAATGGCTACACCTTC.

This clone occurred once. The V call is TRBV25-1, the J call TRBJ1-2; perhaps TRBD1 as D (6 bases). Trimming shortened V by 2 bases and J by 1 base, and 11 bases separated the two germline ends. This CDR3 spans 15 amino acids. CDR1 is MGHDK and CDR2 is SYGVNS in the germline V gene. CDR3 in DNA: TGTGCCAGCAGTGAACGGTACAGGGATAACTATGGCTACACCTTC. This translates into CASSERYRDNYGYTF.

This chain joins TRBV7-2 and TRBJ1-5; D unclear. The CDR3 has 15 residues. Trimming pared 5 bases from V and 9 bases from J, leaving 20 bases between. Germline V lookup: CDR1 SGHTA, CDR2 FQGNSA. The DNA for the CDR3 is TGTGCCAGCAGCACAGAAGCCTCTCCGCCCGGGCCCCAGCATTTT. It yields the protein CASSTEASPPGPQHF. The full variable domain, with the rest looked up from reference TRBV7-2 and TRBJ1-5, is GAGVSQSPSNKVTEKGKDVELRCDPISGHTALYWYRQSLGQGLEFLIYFQGNSAPDKSGLPSDRFSAERTGGSVSTLTIQRTQQEDSAVYLCASSTEASPPGPQHFGDGTRLSIL.

The gene calls are TRBV4-2 and TRBJ1-2; D is unresolved. The ends were cut back, 0 bases at V and 4 bases at J, with 9 bases in the middle. The CDR3 is made up of 14 amino acids. CDR1 is LGHNA and CDR2 is YNFKEQ in the germline V gene. CDR3 sequence (DNA): TGTGCCAGCAGCCAAGAACACGGAGTCTATGGCTACACCTTC. As protein: CASSQEHGVYGYTF.

The chain recombines TRBV7-6 with TRBJ2-5; the match to TRBD2 covers 9 bases. This CDR3 has 15 residues. The J segment lost 2 bases and the V segment lost 8 bases, leaving 9 bases of the junction unmatched. Germline assignment: CDR1 SGHVS and CDR2 FNYEAQ. For the CDR3, the DNA is TGTGCCAGCGGTAAGGCTAGCGGGAATCAAGAGACCCAGTACTTC. Translation gives CASGKASGNQETQYF.

This chain connects TRBV2 to TRBJ1-3; perhaps TRBD1 as D (6 bases). Germline V gives CDR1 SNHLY, CDR2 FYNNEI. With 5 bases removed from V and 0 bases from J, the gap between germline ends came to 11 bases. The CDR3 spans 15 residues. CDR3 residues: CASSPGGASGNTIYF. CDR3 bases: TGTGCCAGCAGTCCCGGGGGGGCCTCTGGAAACACCATATATTTT.

V gene TRBV5-1 combines with J gene TRBJ2-6; 9 bases match TRBD1. Germline values: CDR1 SGHRS, CDR2 YFSETQ. CDR3 length equals 16 residues. The J segment lost 1 base and the V segment lost 3 bases, leaving 2 bases of the junction unmatched. The CDR3 DNA sequence: TGCGCCAGCAGCTCCGGGACAGGGTCTGGGGCCAACGTCCTGACTTTC. This encodes CASSSGTGSGANVLTF.

This clone appeared a few times. The chain employs TRBV2 and TRBJ2-1; no firm D call. V lost 0 bases to trimming and J lost 0 bases, with 9 bases between them. CDR1 and CDR2 (germline): SNHLY, FYNNEI. This CDR3 has 16 amino acids. The CDR3 loop is CASSEAGLHSYNEQFF. In DNA form, the CDR3 reads TGTGCCAGCAGTGAAGCGGGCCTGCACTCCTACAATGAGCAGTTCTTC. Variable domain in full (rest from reference TRBV2 and TRBJ2-1): EPEVTQTPSHQVTQMGQEVILRCVPISNHLYFYWYRQILGQKVEFLVSFYNNEISEKSEIFDDQFSVERPDGSNFTLKIRSTKLEDSAMYFCASSEAGLHSYNEQFFGPGTRLTVL.

On this clone: One end of the junction is discordant with germline, which a read error may explain. This sequence joins TRBV7-7 and TRBJ1-3; 7 bases line up with TRBD1. CDR1 SSHAT and CDR2 FNYEAQ come from the germline V gene (reference sequence). The CDR3 covers 18 residues. Written as DNA, the CDR3 is TGTGCTAGCAGCTCCTCCCCGGAGAGGGGGCAGGATGGAAACACCATATATTTT. As protein: CASSSSPERGQDGNTIYF. The whole variable domain, remainder taken from reference TRBV7-7 and TRBJ1-3, is GAGVSQSPRYKVTKRGQDVTLRCDPISSHATLYWYQQALGQGPEFLTYFNYEAQPDKSGLPSDRFSAERPEGSISTLTIQRTEQRDSAMYRCASSSSPERGQDGNTIYFGEGSWLTVV.

The J gene is TRBJ2-1, the V gene TRBV29-1, with 7 positions matching TRBD2. This CDR3 has 13 amino acids. CDR1 SQVTM and CDR2 ANQGSEA come from the germline V gene. V lost 4 bases, J lost 7 bases, and 7 bases stayed unmatched. The CDR3 coding sequence is TGCAGCGTTGGGACACTGGGGGGGAATGAGCAGTTCTTC. It translates to CSVGTLGGNEQFF.

The rearrangement uses TRBV6-1 and TRBJ1-4; D remains unclear. Trimming removed 3 bases at V and 0 bases at J, with 8 bases between. From germline, CDR1 is MNHNS and CDR2 SASEGT. The CDR3 sequence is 15 residues long. CDR3 region: CASSEYSATNEKLFF. The CDR3 DNA follows: TGTGCCAGCAGTGAGTACAGTGCAACTAATGAAAAACTGTTTTTT.